Following are 18 T cell receptor beta chains from one sample sequenced in a study of technical replicates of blood from a few donors (dated by TCRdb to the late 2010s). The library was produced with the immunoSEQ multiplex PCR assay. Entries here come from immuneACCESS through TCRdb and include only in-frame sequences with V and J called. Some clones fail to appear in such tables; in the studies checked, an unresolved V gene covers under half of the shortfall, and the cause of the remainder is unknown. For this sample there are 60,000 to 90,000 clones; 90% to 95% appear just once. The top ten hold less than 0.5% of the sample. Sequencing was done on a sample of T cells isolated from PBMCs. These receptors all come from a human donor in good health.

This sequence joins TRBV5-1 and TRBJ1-4; D is uncertain. With 1 base removed from V and 0 bases from J, the gap between germline ends came to 7 bases. Germline values: CDR1 SGHRS, CDR2 YFSETQ. CDR3 size: 15 residues. In nucleotides, the CDR3 is TGCGCCAGCAGCTTGAGCGCAGCAACTAATGAAAAACTGTTTTTT. This sequence encodes CASSLSAATNEKLFF. Full variable domain (missing parts from reference TRBV5-1 and TRBJ1-4): KAGVTQTPRYLIKTRGQQVTLSCSPISGHRSVSWYQQTPGQGLQFLFEYFSETQRNKGNFPGRFSGRQFSNSRSEMNVSTLELGDSALYLCASSLSAATNEKLFFGSGTQLSVL.

The genes are TRBV13 and TRBJ1-2; unclear D gene. V was cut by 3 bases and J by 8 bases, with 10 bases left in between. The V gene's germline CDR1 is PRHDT and CDR2 FYEKMQ (reference sequence). The CDR3 spans 12 residues. The CDR3 protein is CASSFGSFGYTF. CDR3 DNA: TGTGCCAGCAGCTTCGGGAGCTTCGGCTACACCTTC.

This clone is a singleton in its sample. The V call is TRBV5-4, the J call TRBJ2-1, with D tentatively TRBD2 (6 bases). The CDR3 contains 17 residues. The germline CDR1 and CDR2 sequences are SGHNT and YYREEE (reference sequence). Trimming took 2 bases from V and 6 from J, leaving 21 bases between them. The DNA of the CDR3 is TGTGCCAGCAGCTTTGCTGCGGGGCCAGGAATCCTCAATGAGCAGTTCTTC. This gives the protein CASSFAAGPGILNEQFF.

This chain uses TRBV6-5 with TRBJ1-2, with 8 bases aligning to TRBD1. Germline CDR1 MNHEY, CDR2 SVGAGI. V trimming: 6 bases; J trimming: 3 bases; junction bases outside the gene matches: 9. This CDR3 is built from 15 residues. CDR3 protein: CASSLGQGFYYGYTF. CDR3 in DNA: TGTGCCAGCAGCTTAGGACAGGGATTCTACTATGGCTACACCTTC.

The chain couples TRBV5-4 to TRBJ2-7, with 11 bases aligning to TRBD1. Trimming removed 7 bases from V and 3 bases from J; junction bases left unmatched: 6. Germline lookup yields CDR1 SGHNT and CDR2 YYREEE (reference sequence). The CDR3 consists of 14 residues. The CDR3 DNA follows: TGTGCCAGCGCCTGGGACAGGGGGGACTACGAGCAGTACTTC. Translation: CASAWDRGDYEQYF. Together with reference TRBV5-4 and TRBJ2-7, the CDR3 gives the full variable domain: ETGVTQSPTHLIKTRGQQVTLRCSSQSGHNTVSWYQQALGQGPQFIFQYYREEENGRGNFPPRFSGLQFPNYSSELNVNALELDDSALYLCASAWDRGDYEQYFGPGTRLTVT.

V and J are TRBV28 and TRBJ2-4; D uncertain. The CDR3 consists of 15 residues. V lost 3 bases to trimming and J lost 3 bases, with 12 bases between them. Per germline, CDR1 MDHEN and CDR2 SYDVKM. CDR3 nucleotides: TGTGCCAGCAGTTTCATACTTGGAGTCAAAAACATTCAGTACTTC. Its translation: CASSFILGVKNIQYF.

J is TRBJ2-7 and V is TRBV18; 10 bases line up with TRBD2. This CDR3 spans 14 amino acids. Germline CDR1 is KGHSH and CDR2 is LQKENI. V gave up 2 bases and J gave up 4 bases; unmatched junction bases: 2. The CDR3 here is CASSPASGSYEQYF. DNA for the CDR3: TGTGCCAGCTCACCAGCTAGCGGGAGTTACGAGCAGTACTTC. Looking up the rest from reference TRBV18 and TRBJ2-7 gives the full variable domain: NAGVMQNPRHLVRRRGQEARLRCSPMKGHSHVYWYRQLPEEGLKFMVYLQKENIIDESGMPKERFSAEFPKEGPSILRIQQVVRGDSAAYFCASSPASGSYEQYFGPGTRLTVT.

V gene TRBV10-2 combines with J gene TRBJ2-1, with D possibly being TRBD2 (6 bases). The CDR3 has 16 residues. Trimming pared 0 bases from V and 8 bases from J, leaving 17 bases between. CDR1 and CDR2 from the germline V gene are WSHSY and SAAADI. DNA of the CDR3: TGCGCCAGCAGTGAGTCGGGGGGACTTTTTGCCGATGAGCAGTTCTTC. As protein: CASSESGGLFADEQFF.

The chain combines TRBV13 with TRBJ1-2; tentative D call: TRBD1 (6 bases). The germline gives CDR1 PRHDT, CDR2 FYEKMQ (reference sequence). The CDR3 is made up of 15 amino acids. V was trimmed by 4 bases and J by 2 bases, leaving 14 bases between them. The CDR3 loop is CASSSQPGTNYGYTF. Written as DNA, the CDR3 is TGTGCCAGCAGCTCCCAGCCCGGGACAAACTATGGCTACACCTTC.

This clone showed up just once. J is TRBJ2-7 and V is TRBV19; no definite D call. This CDR3 has 14 residues. Germline V CDR1 and CDR2: LNHDA, SQIVND (reference sequence). The V end lost 4 bases, the J end lost 3 bases, and 13 bases lay between the germline ends. The CDR3 sequence: CASSTRVNLYEQYF. The CDR3 DNA follows: TGTGCCAGTAGTACCCGGGTCAATCTCTACGAGCAGTACTTC.

The CDR3 coding sequence is TGTGCCAGTAGTCTCGAGACAGTCTATGGCTACACCTTC. It translates to CASSLETVYGYTF. The chain employs TRBV19 and TRBJ1-2, with TRBD1 as a possible D gene (5 bases). CDR1 is LNHDA, CDR2 SQIVND, per germline (reference sequence). The CDR3 is 13 amino acids. V dropped 5 bases and J dropped 4 bases, with 11 bases sitting between them. The full variable domain, rest sourced from reference TRBV19 and TRBJ1-2, is DGGITQSPKYLFRKEGQNVTLSCEQNLNHDAMYWYRQDPGQGLRLIYYSQIVNDFQKGDIAEGYSVSREKKESFPLTVTSAQKNPTAFYLCASSLETVYGYTFGSGTRLTVV.

This clone occurred once. V gene TRBV7-8 combines with J gene TRBJ2-3; D call uncertain. The V end was cut by 2 bases, the J end by 2 bases, with 23 bases between. Germline loops: CDR1 SGHVS, CDR2 FQNEAQ. The CDR3 sequence is 19 residues long. The CDR3 protein is CASSLTRRLEPALTDTQYF. CDR3 DNA sequence: TGTGCCAGCAGCTTAACTCGGCGGCTCGAGCCCGCACTCACAGATACGCAGTATTTT.

The chain uses TRBV18 and TRBJ2-3, with 10 bases fitting TRBD1. Germline lookup yields CDR1 KGHSH and CDR2 LQKENI. With 1 base clipped from V and 4 bases from J, the junction kept 8 bases outside the gene matches. The CDR3 has 17 residues. The CDR3 loop reads CASSPRVTTGGADTQYF. Here the CDR3 DNA reads TGTGCCAGCTCACCACGGGTCACGACAGGGGGCGCAGATACGCAGTATTTT.

The CDR3: CASSSDSGRGTDTQYF. In DNA, the CDR3 is TGTGCCAGCTCATCCGATAGCGGGAGAGGCACAGATACGCAGTATTTT. The chain joins TRBV18 to TRBJ2-3, with 9 bases matching TRBD2. CDR1 KGHSH and CDR2 LQKENI come from the germline V gene. Unmatched junction bases numbered 7, after V lost 5 bases and J lost 1 base. The CDR3 totals 16 residues.

The rearrangement joins TRBV19 to TRBJ2-7; 7 bases align to TRBD2. CDR1 is LNHDA and CDR2 is SQIVND in the germline V gene (reference sequence). The CDR3 contains 17 residues. The V and J ends lost 5 bases and 4 bases, in that order; junction bases with no gene match: 17. In DNA, the CDR3 is TGTGCCAGTAGTTCTACAAGGGGTTTAGGCGGGAGTTACGAGCAGTACTTC. This translates into CASSSTRGLGGSYEQYF.

The V and J genes are TRBV5-1 and TRBJ2-7; 8 bases are shared with TRBD2. Germline V gives CDR1 SGHRS, CDR2 YFSETQ. With 4 bases clipped from V and 1 base from J, the junction kept 10 bases outside the gene matches. CDR3 length: 16 residues. CDR3 nucleotides: TGCGCCAGCAGCCGATCGGGGGGGGAGCCTTCCTACGAGCAGTACTTC. It codes for CASSRSGGEPSYEQYF.

This clone has a single count. The chain links TRBV6-1 to TRBJ2-1; a possible D gene is TRBD1 (5 bases). The CDR3 contains 17 residues. Trimming removed 3 bases from V and 6 bases from J, with 21 bases in between. Germline V gene sequence: CDR1 MNHNS, CDR2 SASEGT. The CDR3 spells CASSERQQFTATNEQFF. For the CDR3, the DNA is TGTGCCAGCAGTGAGAGACAGCAGTTCACAGCTACCAATGAGCAGTTCTTC.

The chain couples TRBV27 to TRBJ2-2; possible D gene TRBD2, 5 bases. V gave up 4 bases and J gave up 4 bases, with 16 bases separating them. The CDR3 contains 16 residues. Germline V CDR1 and CDR2: MNHEY, SMNVEV (reference sequence). CDR3 loop: CASSSPGTDSTGELFF. The CDR3 bases are TGTGCCAGCAGTTCTCCAGGAACGGACTCCACCGGGGAGCTGTTTTTT.